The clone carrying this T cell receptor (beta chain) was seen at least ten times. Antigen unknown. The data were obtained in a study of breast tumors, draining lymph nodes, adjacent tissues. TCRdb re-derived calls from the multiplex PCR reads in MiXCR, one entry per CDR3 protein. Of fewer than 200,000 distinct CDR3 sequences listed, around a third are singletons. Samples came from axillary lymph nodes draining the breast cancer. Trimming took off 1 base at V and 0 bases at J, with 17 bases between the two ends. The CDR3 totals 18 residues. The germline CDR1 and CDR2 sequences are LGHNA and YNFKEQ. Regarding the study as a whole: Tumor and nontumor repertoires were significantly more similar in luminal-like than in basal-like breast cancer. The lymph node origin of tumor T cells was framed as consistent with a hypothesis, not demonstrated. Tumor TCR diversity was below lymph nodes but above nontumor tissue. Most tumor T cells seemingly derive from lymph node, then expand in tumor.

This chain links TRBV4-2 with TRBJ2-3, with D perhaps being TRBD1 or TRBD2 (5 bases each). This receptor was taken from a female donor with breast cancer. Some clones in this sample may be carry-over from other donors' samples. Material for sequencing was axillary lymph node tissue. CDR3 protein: CASSQGAGASLSTDTQYF. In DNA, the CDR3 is TGTGCCAGCAGCCAAGGGGCCGGGGCTAGCCTGAGCACAGATACGCAGTATTTT.